This T cell receptor beta chain appears in the sequencing data of a study of blood T cell repertoires in COVID-19 (dated by TCRdb to the early 2020s). In terms of the full investigation: The collaborator samples originated in the United States, Italy and Spain and spanned the acute and convalescent phases of COVID-19. The repertoires were made available in a free public database intended to serve as a resource for research on the immune response to SARS-CoV-2. The samples were drawn from the first 160 participants of the ongoing ImmuneRACE study and from 950 to 1,500 subjects provided by 6 global collaborators. The dataset comprised deeply sampled blood TCRbeta repertoires from subjects exposed to, actively infected with, or recovered from COVID-19. Sample metadata almost always included a de-identified subject ID, COVID-19 status, age in years and sex. The prospective study material was composed of cDNA or gDNA derived from T cells, B-cell-depleted T cells, or PBMCs. Where HLA class I and class II types were available, the types were taken from metadata supplied by the sample provider, not from assay-based typing.

The paper's findings and limits, for the study overall: The amount of clinical and demographic metadata varied by source and participant and was provided uncurated.

Note on this clone: The target of this receptor is not known. Nothing much larger sits one base from this clone, and base qualities are not available.

The immunoSEQ Assay, a bias-controlled multiplex PCR, was used to amplify TCRbeta CDR3 regions from genomic DNA. Concerning the study's data processing: Nucleated cell counts per sample were estimated from amplification of reference gene primers within the assay. Sequence reads were collapsed and filtered to measure the absolute abundance of every unique TCRbeta CDR3 rearrangement. Productive Simpson clonality was computed per sample as the square root of Simpson's diversity index over productive rearrangements. The source is immuneACCESS, and TCRdb retained only in-frame sequences with V and J called. Part of the clones is not carried over; for the studies checked, unresolved V genes explain less than half of this, and the remainder is unexplained. V and J calls and clone size come straight from that table; D and trimming were deduced from the DNA. For this sample the table gives about 340,000 clones, of which 88% were detected only once. 5.5% to 7.5% of the sample lies in the top ten.

One collaborating source in Seattle enrolled patients while the patients were actively infected and followed the patients over time throughout the course of disease. Collaborating institutions collected whole blood in K2EDTA tubes following their own protocols. For TCRbeta analysis, collaborator samples were shipped as frozen whole blood, as isolated PBMCs, or as DNA extracted from either sample type. Sequences SGHTS (CDR1) and YDEGEE (CDR2) are obtained from the germline V gene. V trim: 4 bases; J trim: 1 base; unmatched bases: 12. Reading from cysteine to phenylalanine, the CDR3 counts 17 amino acids. Left in the record is the CDR3 DNA by itself, 51 bases read in frame from the first base.

The chain links TRBV5-8 with TRBJ2-3; a stretch of 7 junction bases matches TRBD1. This TCR was recovered from a woman in her sixties or seventies with COVID-19, enrolled during active disease. Specimen: peripheral blood. The DNA reads TGTGCCAGCAGCCTACCTCCAGGGGGACGTGGCACAGATACGCAGTATTTT. The encoded protein is CASSLPPGGRGTDTQYF.